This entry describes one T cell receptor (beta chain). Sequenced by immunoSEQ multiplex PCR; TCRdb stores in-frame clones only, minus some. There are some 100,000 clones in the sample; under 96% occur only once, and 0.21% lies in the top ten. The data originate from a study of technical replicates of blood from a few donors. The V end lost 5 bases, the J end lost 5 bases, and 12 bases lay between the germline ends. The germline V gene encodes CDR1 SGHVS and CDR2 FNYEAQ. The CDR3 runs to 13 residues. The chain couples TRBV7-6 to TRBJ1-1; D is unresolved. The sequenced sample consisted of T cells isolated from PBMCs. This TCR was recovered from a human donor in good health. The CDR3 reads CASSPSGGTEAFF. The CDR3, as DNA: TGTGCCAGCAGCCCGAGCGGAGGGACTGAAGCTTTCTTT.